These 8 T cell receptor beta chains came from one sample sequenced in a study of T cell responses to AZD1222 COVID-19 vaccine (dated by TCRdb to about 2021). Interpreted using the paper, the time point label stands for: baseline before first vaccination. The library was produced with the immunoSEQ multiplex PCR assay. TCRdb mirrors the immuneACCESS table, restricted to in-frame sequences. Some clones are absent from its copies; in checked studies, under half trace to an unresolved V gene, and the reason for the others is unknown. Here the sample has tens of thousands of clones; approximately 90% occur a single time. In total, the top ten clones hold 20% to 25% of the sample. Specimen: peripheral blood, collected on day 0 of AZD1222 vaccination. These receptors were taken from an adult in good health.

The table lists this clone with a few counts. The V gene is TRBV10-3, the J gene TRBJ1-6; 7 nucleotides match TRBD1. V was pared by 0 bases and J by 7 bases, with 6 bases of the junction left unmatched. The CDR3 loop spans 16 amino acids. Germline lookup yields CDR1 ENHRY and CDR2 SYGVKD. The CDR3 nucleotides are TGTGCCATCAGTGAGTCGGAGGGGGCGGCAAATTCACCCCTCCACTTT. Its protein product is CAISESEGAANSPLHF.

The gene calls are TRBV6-6 and TRBJ2-2; 8 nucleotides match TRBD1. The CDR3 is 16 amino acids. Germline V gene data show CDR1 as MNHNY and CDR2 as SVGAGI (reference sequence). V lost 7 bases, J lost 2 bases, and 9 bases stayed unmatched. Written as DNA, the CDR3 is TGTGCCAGCACCGAACCCCAGGGGGCTAACACCGGGGAGCTGTTTTTT. Translated: CASTEPQGANTGELFF.

The CDR3 is CASSPIRDNQETQYF. The CDR3 bases are TGTGCCAGCTCACCAATTCGGGACAACCAAGAGACCCAGTACTTC. The rearrangement uses TRBV18 and TRBJ2-5; D possibly corresponds to TRBD1 (6 bases). The CDR3 has 15 residues. Germline V gene lookup returns CDR1 KGHSH and CDR2 LQKENI. Trimming stripped 2 bases from V and 0 bases from J, with 10 bases between.

As concerns this clone: The junction differs from germline at one of its ends, possibly a read error. V and J are TRBV3-1 (or the pseudogene TRBV3-2) and TRBJ1-5; 8 bases align to TRBD1. Germline V CDR1 and CDR2: LGHDT, YNNKEL (reference sequence). The CDR3 totals 11 residues. CDR3 coding DNA: TGTGCCAGCATCTCCTCCGGACAGGGAGGATTT. This codes for CASISSGQGGF.

The chain joins TRBV2 to TRBJ2-7; D is undetermined. The CDR3 extends over 12 amino acids. V was cut by 5 bases and J by 2 bases, with 7 bases left in between. The germline gives CDR1 SNHLY, CDR2 FYNNEI. The CDR3 loop is CASSLNTYEQYF. The CDR3 DNA is TGTGCCAGCAGTCTGAATACCTACGAGCAGTACTTC.

The chain has TRBV6-5 and TRBJ1-1, with D perhaps TRBD1 (5 bases). CDR1 MNHEY and CDR2 SVGAGI come from the germline V gene. V lost 0 bases to trimming and J lost 11 bases, with 13 bases between them. The CDR3 loop spans 13 amino acids. The CDR3 reads CASSYSSGMWAFF. As DNA, the CDR3 is TGTGCCAGCAGTTACTCGTCAGGGATGTGGGCTTTCTTT.

This chain uses TRBV13 with TRBJ2-3, with D possibly TRBD2 on 6 matching bases. Trimming cost V 4 bases and J 5 bases, with 13 bases left between them. The CDR3 totals 14 residues. CDR1 is PRHDT and CDR2 is FYEKMQ in the germline V gene (reference sequence). CDR3 bases: TGTGCCAGCAGCTCCTGGGGGGTCGGAGATACGCAGTATTTT. It yields the protein CASSSWGVGDTQYF.

V gene TRBV6-5 combines with J gene TRBJ1-1; 8 bases are a match to TRBD1. Trimming at V came to 7 bases and at J to 7 bases, leaving 5 bases not matched to a gene. Germline V gene data show CDR1 as MNHEY and CDR2 as SVGAGI. This CDR3 comprises 12 residues. CDR3 nucleotides: TGTGCCAGCAATCAGGACAGGGTTGAAGCTTTCTTT. Amino acid sequence: CASNQDRVEAFF.